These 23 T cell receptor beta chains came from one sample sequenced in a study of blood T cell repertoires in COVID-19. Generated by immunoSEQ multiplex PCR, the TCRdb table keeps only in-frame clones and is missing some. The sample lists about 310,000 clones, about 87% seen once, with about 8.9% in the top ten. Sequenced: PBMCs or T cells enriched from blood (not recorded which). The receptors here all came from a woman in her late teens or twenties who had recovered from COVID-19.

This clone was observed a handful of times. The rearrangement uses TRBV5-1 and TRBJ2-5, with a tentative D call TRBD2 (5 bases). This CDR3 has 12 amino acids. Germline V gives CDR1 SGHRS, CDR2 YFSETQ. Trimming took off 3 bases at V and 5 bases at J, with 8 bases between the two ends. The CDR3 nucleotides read TGCGCCAGCAGCTCTAGCAGGGAGACCCAGTACTTC. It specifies CASSSSRETQYF.

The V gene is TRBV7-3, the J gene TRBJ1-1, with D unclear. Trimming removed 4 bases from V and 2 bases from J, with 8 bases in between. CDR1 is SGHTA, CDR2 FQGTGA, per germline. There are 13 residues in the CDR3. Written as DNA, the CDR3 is TGTGCCAGCAGCTCACACGTTAACACTGAAGCTTTCTTT. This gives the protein CASSSHVNTEAFF.

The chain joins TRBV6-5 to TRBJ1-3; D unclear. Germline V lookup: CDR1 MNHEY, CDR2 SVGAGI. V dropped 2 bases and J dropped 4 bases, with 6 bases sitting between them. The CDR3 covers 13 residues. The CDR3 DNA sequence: TGTGCCAGCAGTTACCCCTCGGGAAACACCATATATTTT. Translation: CASSYPSGNTIYF.

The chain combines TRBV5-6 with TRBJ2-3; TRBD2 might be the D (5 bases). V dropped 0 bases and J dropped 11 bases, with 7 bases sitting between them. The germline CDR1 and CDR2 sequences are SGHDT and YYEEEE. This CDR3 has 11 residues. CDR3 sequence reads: CASSLGEGQYF. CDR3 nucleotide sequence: TGTGCCAGCAGCTTGGGCGAGGGGCAGTATTTT.

For the CDR3, the DNA is TGTGCCAGCAGCTTGGCGGACTCCTACGAGCAGTACTTC. Amino acid sequence: CASSLADSYEQYF. The V gene is TRBV13, the J gene TRBJ2-7; D not resolved. This CDR3 spans 13 amino acids. Germline CDR1 PRHDT, CDR2 FYEKMQ (reference sequence). The V end lost 3 bases, the J end lost 0 bases, and 6 bases lay between the germline ends.

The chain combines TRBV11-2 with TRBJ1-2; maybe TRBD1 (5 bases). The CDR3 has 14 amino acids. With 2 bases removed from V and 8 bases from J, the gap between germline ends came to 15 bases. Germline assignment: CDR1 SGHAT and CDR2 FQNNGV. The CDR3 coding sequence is TGTGCCAGCAGCTTAACCAACCCCGGGGGAGGCTACACCTTC. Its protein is CASSLTNPGGGYTF.

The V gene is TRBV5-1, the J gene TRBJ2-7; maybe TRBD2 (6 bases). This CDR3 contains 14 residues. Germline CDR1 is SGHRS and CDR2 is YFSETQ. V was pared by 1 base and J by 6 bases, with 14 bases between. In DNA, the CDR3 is TGCGCCAGCAGCTTGTTCCAGGAGGGCTCCGAGCAGTACTTC. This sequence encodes CASSLFQEGSEQYF.

The CDR3 sequence is CASSLWGAGGNQPQHF. As DNA, the CDR3 is TGTGCCAGCAGTTTATGGGGCGCGGGTGGAAATCAGCCCCAGCATTTT. The chain employs TRBV28 and TRBJ1-5; unclear D gene. Trimming took 0 bases from V and 4 from J, leaving 13 bases between them. The CDR3 consists of 16 residues. The germline CDR1 and CDR2 sequences are MDHEN and SYDVKM.

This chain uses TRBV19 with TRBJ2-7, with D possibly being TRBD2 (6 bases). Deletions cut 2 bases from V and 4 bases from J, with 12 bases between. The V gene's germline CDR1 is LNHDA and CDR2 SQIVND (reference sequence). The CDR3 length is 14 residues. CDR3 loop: CASSINERAYEQYF. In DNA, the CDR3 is TGTGCCAGTAGTATAAATGAGCGGGCTTACGAGCAGTACTTC. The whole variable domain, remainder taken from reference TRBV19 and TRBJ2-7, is DGGITQSPKYLFRKEGQNVTLSCEQNLNHDAMYWYRQDPGQGLRLIYYSQIVNDFQKGDIAEGYSVSREKKESFPLTVTSAQKNPTAFYLCASSINERAYEQYFGPGTRLTVT.

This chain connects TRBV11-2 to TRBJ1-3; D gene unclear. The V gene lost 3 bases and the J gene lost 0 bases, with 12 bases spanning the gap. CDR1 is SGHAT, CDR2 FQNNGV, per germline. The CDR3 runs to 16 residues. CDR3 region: CASSFGLPLSGNTIYF. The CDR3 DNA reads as TGTGCCAGCAGCTTTGGACTTCCTCTCTCTGGAAACACCATATATTTT.

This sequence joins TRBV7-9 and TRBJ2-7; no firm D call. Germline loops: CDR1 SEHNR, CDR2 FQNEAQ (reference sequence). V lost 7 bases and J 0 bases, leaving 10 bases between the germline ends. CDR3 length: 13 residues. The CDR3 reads CASTTAPSYEQYF. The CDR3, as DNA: TGTGCCAGCACGACTGCTCCCTCCTACGAGCAGTACTTC. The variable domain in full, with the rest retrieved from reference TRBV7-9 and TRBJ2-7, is DTGVSQNPRHKITKRGQNVTFRCDPISEHNRLYWYRQTLGQGPEFLTYFQNEAQLEKSRLLSDRFSAERPKGSFSTLEIQRTEQGDSAMYLCASTTAPSYEQYFGPGTRLTVT.

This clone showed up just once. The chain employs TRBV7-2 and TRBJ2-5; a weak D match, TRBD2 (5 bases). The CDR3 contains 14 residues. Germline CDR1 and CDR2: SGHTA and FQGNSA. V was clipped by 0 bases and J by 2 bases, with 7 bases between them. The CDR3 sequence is CASSLAGDQETQYF. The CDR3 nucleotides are TGTGCCAGCAGCTTAGCCGGGGATCAAGAGACCCAGTACTTC.

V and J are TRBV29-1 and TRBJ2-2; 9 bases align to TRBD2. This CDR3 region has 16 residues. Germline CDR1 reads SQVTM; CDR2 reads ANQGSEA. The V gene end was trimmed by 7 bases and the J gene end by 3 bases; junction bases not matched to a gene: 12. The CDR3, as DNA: TGCAGCGCCCCGGTTAGCGGGGGAACACACACCGGGGAGCTGTTTTTT. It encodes CSAPVSGGTHTGELFF.

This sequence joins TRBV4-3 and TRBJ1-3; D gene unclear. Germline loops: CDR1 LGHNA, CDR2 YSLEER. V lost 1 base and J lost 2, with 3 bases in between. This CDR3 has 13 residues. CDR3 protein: CASSQAAGNTIYF. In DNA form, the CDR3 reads TGCGCCAGCAGCCAAGCCGCTGGAAACACCATATATTTT.

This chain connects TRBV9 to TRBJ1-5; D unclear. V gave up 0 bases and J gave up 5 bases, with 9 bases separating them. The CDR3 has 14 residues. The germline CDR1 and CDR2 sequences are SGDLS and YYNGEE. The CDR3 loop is CASSVGGSYQPQHF. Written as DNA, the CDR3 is TGTGCCAGCAGCGTAGGAGGATCCTATCAGCCCCAGCATTTT.

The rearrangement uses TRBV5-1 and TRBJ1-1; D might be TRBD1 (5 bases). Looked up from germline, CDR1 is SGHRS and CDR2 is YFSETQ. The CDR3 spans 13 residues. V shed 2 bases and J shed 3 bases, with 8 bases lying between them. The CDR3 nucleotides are TGCGCCAGCAGCTTACAGGCAGACACTGAAGCTTTCTTT. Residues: CASSLQADTEAFF.

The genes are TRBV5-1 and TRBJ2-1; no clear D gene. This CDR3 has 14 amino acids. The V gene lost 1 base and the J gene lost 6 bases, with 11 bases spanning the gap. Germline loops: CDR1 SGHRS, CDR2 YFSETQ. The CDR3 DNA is TGCGCCAGCAGCTTGACGGCGGCTCTCAATGAGCAGTTCTTC. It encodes CASSLTAALNEQFF.

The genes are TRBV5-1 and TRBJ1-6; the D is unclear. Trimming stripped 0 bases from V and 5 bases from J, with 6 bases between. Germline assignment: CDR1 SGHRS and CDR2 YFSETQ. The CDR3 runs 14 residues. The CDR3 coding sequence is TGCGCCAGCAGCTTGGTGTCCGATAATTCACCCCTCCACTTT. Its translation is CASSLVSDNSPLHF.

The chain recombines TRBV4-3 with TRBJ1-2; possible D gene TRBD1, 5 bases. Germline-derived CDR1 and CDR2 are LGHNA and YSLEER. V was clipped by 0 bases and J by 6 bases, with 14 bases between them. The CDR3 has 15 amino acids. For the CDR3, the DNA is TGCGCCAGCAGCCAAGATATCGGGGAGGGGAATGGCTACACCTTC. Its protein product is CASSQDIGEGNGYTF.

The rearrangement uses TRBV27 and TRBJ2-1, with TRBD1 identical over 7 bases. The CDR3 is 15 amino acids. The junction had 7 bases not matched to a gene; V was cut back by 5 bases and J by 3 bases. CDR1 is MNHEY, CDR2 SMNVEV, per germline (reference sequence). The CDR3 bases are TGTGCCAGCAGTCCGCGACAGGGTATCTACAATGAGCAGTTCTTC. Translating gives CASSPRQGIYNEQFF.

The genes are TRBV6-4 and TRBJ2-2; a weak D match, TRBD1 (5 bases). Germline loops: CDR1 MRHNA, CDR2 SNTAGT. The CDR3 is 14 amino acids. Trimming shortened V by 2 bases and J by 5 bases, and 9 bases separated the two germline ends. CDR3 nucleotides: TGTGCCAGCAGTGACACTTGGACAACCGGGGAGCTGTTTTTT. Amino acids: CASSDTWTTGELFF.

DNA of the CDR3: TGTGCCAGCAGTAGCTGGACTAGCGCGTTCACAGATACGCAGTATTTT. It is translated as CASSSWTSAFTDTQYF. The chain employs TRBV27 and TRBJ2-3; 9 bases are shared with TRBD2. V gave up 5 bases and J gave up 2 bases; unmatched junction bases: 8. The CDR3 spans 16 residues. Germline V gene data show CDR1 as MNHEY and CDR2 as SMNVEV (reference sequence).

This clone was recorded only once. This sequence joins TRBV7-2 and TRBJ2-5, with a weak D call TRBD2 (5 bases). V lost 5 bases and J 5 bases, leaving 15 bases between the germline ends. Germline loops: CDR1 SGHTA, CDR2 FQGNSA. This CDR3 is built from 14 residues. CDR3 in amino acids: CASSPINSGETQYF. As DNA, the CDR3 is TGTGCCAGCAGCCCTATCAATTCGGGGGAGACCCAGTACTTC. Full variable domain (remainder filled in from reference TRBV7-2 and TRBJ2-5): GAGVSQSPSNKVTEKGKDVELRCDPISGHTALYWYRQSLGQGLEFLIYFQGNSAPDKSGLPSDRFSAERTGGSVSTLTIQRTQQEDSAVYLCASSPINSGETQYFGPGTRLLVL.